Sequencing of this T cell receptor (beta chain) was carried out in a study of vaccination and CD4 T cells after COVID-19. Indicated treatment: roughly 11-day PBMC culture with coronavirus spike peptide pools or control peptides (ViraFEST assay). The germline V gene encodes CDR1 MNHEY and CDR2 SVGEGT. V was pared by 7 bases and J by 5 bases, with 12 bases of the junction left unmatched. This CDR3 is 15 amino acids long. The Oncomine TCR Beta short-read assay sequenced DNA from cultured CD4+ T cells. From CD4+ T cells that had been cultured, genomic DNA was extracted. TCRdb recomputed calls from the PCR reads with MiXCR, one row per CDR3 protein. The sample records about 20,000 distinct CDR3 sequences, more than 55% being singletons. Note on this clonotype: Its target is unknown.

The genes are TRBV6-2 or TRBV6-3 and TRBJ2-5; 8 nucleotides align to TRBD2. This sequence was found in a human donor who had recovered from COVID-19. Material: CD4+ T cells from blood, cultured in vitro. The CDR3 DNA follows: TGTGCCAGCACCTACGGCCTTAGCGGGGCCGAGACCCAGTACTTC. Protein product: CASTYGLSGAETQYF.